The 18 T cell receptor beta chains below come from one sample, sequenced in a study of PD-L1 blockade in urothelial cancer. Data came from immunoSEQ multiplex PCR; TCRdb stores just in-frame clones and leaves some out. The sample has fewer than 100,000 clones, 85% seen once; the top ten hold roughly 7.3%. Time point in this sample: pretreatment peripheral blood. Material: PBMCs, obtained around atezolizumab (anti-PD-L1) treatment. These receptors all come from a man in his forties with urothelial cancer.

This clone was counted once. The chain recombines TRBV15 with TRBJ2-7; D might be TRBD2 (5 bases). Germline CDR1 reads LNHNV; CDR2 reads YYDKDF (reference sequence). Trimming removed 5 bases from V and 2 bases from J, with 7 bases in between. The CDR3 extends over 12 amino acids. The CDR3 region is CATSLGAYEQYF. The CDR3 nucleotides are TGTGCCACCAGCCTCGGGGCCTACGAGCAGTACTTC. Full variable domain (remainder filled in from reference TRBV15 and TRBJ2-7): DAMVIQNPRYQVTQFGKPVTLSCSQTLNHNVMYWYQQKSSQAPKLLFHYYDKDFNNEADTPDNFQSRRPNTSFCFLDIRSPGLGDTAMYLCATSLGAYEQYFGPGTRLTVT.

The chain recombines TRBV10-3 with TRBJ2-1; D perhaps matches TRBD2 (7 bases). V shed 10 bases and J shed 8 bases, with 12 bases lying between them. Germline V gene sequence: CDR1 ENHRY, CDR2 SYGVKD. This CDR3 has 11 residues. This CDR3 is CATKGGDEQFF. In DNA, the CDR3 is TGTGCCACAAAGGGGGGGGATGAGCAGTTCTTC.

This CDR3 reads CASSSRLGQYQETQYF. The DNA for the CDR3 is TGTGCCAGCAGCTCCCGGTTGGGGCAGTACCAAGAGACCCAGTACTTC. The V call is TRBV28, the J call TRBJ2-5; D may be TRBD1 (5 bases). V lost 6 bases, J lost 0 bases, and 17 bases lay in between. The CDR3 consists of 16 residues. Per the germline V gene, CDR1 is MDHEN and CDR2 is SYDVKM.

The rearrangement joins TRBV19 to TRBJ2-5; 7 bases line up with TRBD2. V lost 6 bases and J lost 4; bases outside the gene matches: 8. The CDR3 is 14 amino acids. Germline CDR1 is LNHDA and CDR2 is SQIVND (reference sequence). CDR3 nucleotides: TGTGCCAGTAGGGGAGGGGCGGGAAGAGAGACCCAGTACTTC. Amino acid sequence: CASRGGAGRETQYF.

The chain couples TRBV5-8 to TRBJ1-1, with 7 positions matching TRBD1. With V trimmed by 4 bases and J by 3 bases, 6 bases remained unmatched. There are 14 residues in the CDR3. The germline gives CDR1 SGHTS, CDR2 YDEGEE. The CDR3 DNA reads TGTGCCAGCAGCACGTGGGACAGCCACACTGAAGCTTTCTTT. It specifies CASSTWDSHTEAFF.

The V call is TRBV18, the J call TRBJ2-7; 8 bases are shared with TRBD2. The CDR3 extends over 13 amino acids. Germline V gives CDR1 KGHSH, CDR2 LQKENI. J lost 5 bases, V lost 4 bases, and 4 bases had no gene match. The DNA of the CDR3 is TGTGCCAGCTCACGGATTAGCGGGAACGAGCAGTACTTC. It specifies CASSRISGNEQYF. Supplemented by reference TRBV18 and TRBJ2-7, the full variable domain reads NAGVMQNPRHLVRRRGQEARLRCSPMKGHSHVYWYRQLPEEGLKFMVYLQKENIIDESGMPKERFSAEFPKEGPSILRIQQVVRGDSAAYFCASSRISGNEQYFGPGTRLTVT.

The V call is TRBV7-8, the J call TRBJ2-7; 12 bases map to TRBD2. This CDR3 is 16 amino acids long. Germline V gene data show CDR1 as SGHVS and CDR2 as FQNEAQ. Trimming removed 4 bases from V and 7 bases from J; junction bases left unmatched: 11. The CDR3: CASSSGLAGPAGEQYF. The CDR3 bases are TGTGCCAGCAGCTCTGGACTAGCGGGGCCTGCTGGTGAGCAGTACTTC. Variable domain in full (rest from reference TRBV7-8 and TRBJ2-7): GAGVSQSPRYKVAKRGQDVALRCDPISGHVSLFWYQQALGQGPEFLTYFQNEAQLDKSGLPSDRFFAERPEGSVSTLKIQRTQQEDSAVYLCASSSGLAGPAGEQYFGPGTRLTVT.

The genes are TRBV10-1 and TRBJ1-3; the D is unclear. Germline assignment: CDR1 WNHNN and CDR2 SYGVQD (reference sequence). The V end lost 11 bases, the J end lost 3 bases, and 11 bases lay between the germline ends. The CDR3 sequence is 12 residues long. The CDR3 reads CAFGEGGNTIYF. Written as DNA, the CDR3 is TGCGCCTTCGGAGAGGGTGGAAACACCATATATTTT.

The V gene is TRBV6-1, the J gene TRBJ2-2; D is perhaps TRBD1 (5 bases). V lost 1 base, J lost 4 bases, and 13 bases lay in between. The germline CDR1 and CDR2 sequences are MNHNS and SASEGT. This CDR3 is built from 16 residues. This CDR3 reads CASSEVWGEVTGELFF. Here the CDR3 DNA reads TGTGCCAGCAGTGAAGTGTGGGGCGAGGTCACCGGGGAGCTGTTTTTT.

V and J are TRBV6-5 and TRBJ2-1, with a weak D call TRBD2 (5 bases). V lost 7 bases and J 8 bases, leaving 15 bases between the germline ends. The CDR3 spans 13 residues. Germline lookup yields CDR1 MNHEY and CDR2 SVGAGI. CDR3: CASNPPSSHEQFF. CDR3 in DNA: TGTGCCAGCAATCCTCCTAGCTCCCATGAGCAGTTCTTC.

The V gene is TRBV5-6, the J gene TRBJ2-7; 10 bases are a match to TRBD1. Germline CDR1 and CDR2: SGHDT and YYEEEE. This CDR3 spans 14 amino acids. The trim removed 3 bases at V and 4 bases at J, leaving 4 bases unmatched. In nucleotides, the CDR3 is TGTGCCAGCAGCTGGACAGGGGGGGTTTACGAGCAGTACTTC. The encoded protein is CASSWTGGVYEQYF.

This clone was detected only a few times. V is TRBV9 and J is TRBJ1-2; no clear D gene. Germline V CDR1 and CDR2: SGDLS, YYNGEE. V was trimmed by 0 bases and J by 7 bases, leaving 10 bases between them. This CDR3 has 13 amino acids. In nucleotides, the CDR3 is TGTGCCAGCAGCGTAGCTACTAGTGGTGGCTACACCTTC. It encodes CASSVATSGGYTF.

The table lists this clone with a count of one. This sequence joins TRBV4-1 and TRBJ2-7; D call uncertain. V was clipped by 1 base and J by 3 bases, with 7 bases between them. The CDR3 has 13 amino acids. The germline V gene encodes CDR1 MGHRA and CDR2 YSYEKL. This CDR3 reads CASSQGQLYEQYF. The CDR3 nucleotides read TGCGCCAGCAGCCAAGGACAACTCTACGAGCAGTACTTC.

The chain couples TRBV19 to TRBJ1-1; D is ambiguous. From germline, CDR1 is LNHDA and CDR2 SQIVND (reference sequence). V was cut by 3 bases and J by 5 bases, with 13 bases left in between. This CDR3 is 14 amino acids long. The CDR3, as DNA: TGTGCCAGTAGTATCAATGTCGGCGGAACTGAAGCTTTCTTT. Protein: CASSINVGGTEAFF.

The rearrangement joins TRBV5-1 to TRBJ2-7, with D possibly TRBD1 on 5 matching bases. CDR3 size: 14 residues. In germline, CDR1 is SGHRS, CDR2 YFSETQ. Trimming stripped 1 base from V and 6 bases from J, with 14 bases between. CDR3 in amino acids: CASSLQGEVGEQYF. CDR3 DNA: TGCGCCAGCAGCTTGCAAGGGGAAGTGGGCGAGCAGTACTTC.

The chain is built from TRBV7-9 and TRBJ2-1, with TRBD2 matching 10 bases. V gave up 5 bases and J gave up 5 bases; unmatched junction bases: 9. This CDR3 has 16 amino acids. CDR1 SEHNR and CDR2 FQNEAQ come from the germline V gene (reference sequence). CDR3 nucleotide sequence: TGTGCCAGCAGCCAAGGAGCGGGAGGGCCCCACAATGAGCAGTTCTTC. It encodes CASSQGAGGPHNEQFF.

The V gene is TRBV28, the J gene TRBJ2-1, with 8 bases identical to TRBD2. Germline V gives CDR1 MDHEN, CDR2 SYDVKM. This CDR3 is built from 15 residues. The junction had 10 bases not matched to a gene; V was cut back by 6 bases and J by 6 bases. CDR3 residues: CASRRTSPRGNEQFF. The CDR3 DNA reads TGTGCCAGCAGGCGGACTAGCCCCAGAGGCAATGAGCAGTTCTTC.

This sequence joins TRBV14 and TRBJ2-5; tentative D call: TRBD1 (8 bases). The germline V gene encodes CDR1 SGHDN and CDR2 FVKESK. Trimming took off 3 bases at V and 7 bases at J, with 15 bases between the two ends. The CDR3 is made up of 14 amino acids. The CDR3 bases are TGTGCCAGCAGCCACCTCAGCGGGACAGGGACCCAGTACTTC. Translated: CASSHLSGTGTQYF. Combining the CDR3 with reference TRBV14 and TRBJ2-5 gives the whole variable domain EAGVTQFPSHSVIEKGQTVTLRCDPISGHDNLYWYRRVMGKEIKFLLHFVKESKQDESGMPNNRFLAERTGGTYSTLKVQPAELEDSGVYFCASSHLSGTGTQYFGPGTRLLVL.